A selection of T cell receptor beta chains follows, all from one sample in a study of blood T cell repertoires in COVID-19. Assay: immunoSEQ multiplex PCR; the TCRdb copy retains only in-frame clones and omits some. The data show under 250,000 clones, with 75% to 85% seen just once and about 9.1% held by the top ten. Sequencing was carried out using PBMCs or T cells enriched from blood (not recorded which). The origin of the receptors is a woman between 50 and 59 years old with acute COVID-19. Each CDR3 is given without its conserved first and last residue. Fields, in order: V gene, J gene, CDR3 protein.

TRBV9,TRBJ2-7,ASSVAGAGYEQY
TRBV5-4,TRBJ1-1,ASRSQVMNTEAF
TRBV19,TRBJ1-3,ASRPAGNTIY
TRBV12-5,TRBJ1-5,ASGPDSNQPQH
TRBV6-5,TRBJ1-2,ASRNPLTGYGYT
TRBV4-3,TRBJ2-1,ASSQESGDSSYNEQF
TRBV30,TRBJ2-2,AWRTSTGELF
TRBV6-5,TRBJ2-1,ASRASGGVEQF
TRBV4-2,TRBJ2-2,ASSQDGNTGELF
TRBV9,TRBJ1-1,ASSWDSYTNTEAF
TRBV5-8,TRBJ2-1,ASSRGLAGGPYNEQF
TRBV4-2,TRBJ1-5,ASSRSGGGQEPQH
TRBV20-1,TRBJ2-5,SASKGGVQETQY
TRBV5-1,TRBJ2-7,ASSLDGIEQY
TRBV25-1,TRBJ1-1,ASSRGQMNTEAF
TRBV5-1,TRBJ2-2,ASSSTANTGELF
TRBV18,TRBJ1-4,ASSPGAPISANEKLF
TRBV13,TRBJ2-5,ASRKDRGETQY
TRBV19,TRBJ2-1,ASSIDPTSGLLNEQF
TRBV6-5,TRBJ1-5,ASRLTGGNNQPQH
TRBV5-1,TRBJ1-2,ASSSGQLYNYGYT
TRBV4-3,TRBJ1-2,ASSQELTGANYGYT
TRBV5-1,TRBJ1-2,ASSLAGQGDGYT
TRBV2,TRBJ1-5,ASSALQPQH
TRBV5-4,TRBJ1-1,ASSLERTGSTEAF
TRBV27,TRBJ1-5,ASGLTGGWQPQH
TRBV5-1,TRBJ2-1,ASSLGASGVLNEQF
TRBV7-6,TRBJ1-6,ASSLRDRGPSSYNSPLH
TRBV7-9,TRBJ1-4,ASSLRKTGGNEKLF
TRBV4-3,TRBJ2-3,ASSQGDALLDTQY
TRBV6-5,TRBJ2-2,ASSYSMQGANGELF
TRBV9,TRBJ2-1,ASSVTNTYGGEQF
TRBV19,TRBJ1-2,ASSIGTGGVNYGYT
TRBV15,TRBJ2-2,ATSRDQAGQGELF
TRBV7-8,TRBJ1-1,ASSPTGSNTEAF
TRBV7-9,TRBJ1-2,ASSLGAGPNGYT
TRBV5-8,TRBJ1-1,ASSFGRNTEAF
TRBV27,TRBJ1-2,ASSSQMGQGVRYGYT
TRBV6-2/TRBV6-3,TRBJ2-1,ASSPRQRGTLYNEQF
TRBV7-3,TRBJ2-6,ASSSRGQGFSGANVLT
TRBV6-4,TRBJ2-2,ASSSQGHGELF
TRBV18,TRBJ1-1,ASSERDRANTEAF
TRBV18,TRBJ1-2,ATTAGDSYGYT